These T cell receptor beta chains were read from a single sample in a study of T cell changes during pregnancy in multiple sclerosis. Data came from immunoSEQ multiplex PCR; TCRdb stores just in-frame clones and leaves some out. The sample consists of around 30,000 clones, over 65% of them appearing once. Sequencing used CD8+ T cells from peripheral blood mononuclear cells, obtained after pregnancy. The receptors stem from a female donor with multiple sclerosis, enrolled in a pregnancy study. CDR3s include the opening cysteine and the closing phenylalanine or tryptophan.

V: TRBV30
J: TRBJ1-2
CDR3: CAWENPGQGSGYTF

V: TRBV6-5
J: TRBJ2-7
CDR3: CASSYQGYEQYF

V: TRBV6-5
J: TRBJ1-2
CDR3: CASSSAREANYGYTF

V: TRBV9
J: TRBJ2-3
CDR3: CASSLVGTGGDTQYF

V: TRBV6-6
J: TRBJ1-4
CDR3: CASTPRETGDEKLFF

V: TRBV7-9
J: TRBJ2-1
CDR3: CASSLAGTSLNEQFF

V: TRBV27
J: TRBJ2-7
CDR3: CASSSGTGGGEQYF

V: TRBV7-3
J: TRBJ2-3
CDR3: CASSLGTVETDTQYF

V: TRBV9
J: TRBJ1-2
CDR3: CASSVAYRANYGYTF

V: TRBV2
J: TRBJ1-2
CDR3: CATGGANYGYTF

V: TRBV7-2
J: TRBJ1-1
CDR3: CASSSGQVFRGTEAFF

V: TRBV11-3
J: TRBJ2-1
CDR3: CASSFSGSSYNEQFF

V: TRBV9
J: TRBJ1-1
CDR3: CASSPRRGMNTEAFF

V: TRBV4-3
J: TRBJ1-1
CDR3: CASSQDGLVQENTEAFF

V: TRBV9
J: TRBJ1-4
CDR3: CASSLRFDNEKLFF

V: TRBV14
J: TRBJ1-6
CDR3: CASSQGGNPYSPLHF

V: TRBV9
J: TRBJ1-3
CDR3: CASSVGTGNTIYF